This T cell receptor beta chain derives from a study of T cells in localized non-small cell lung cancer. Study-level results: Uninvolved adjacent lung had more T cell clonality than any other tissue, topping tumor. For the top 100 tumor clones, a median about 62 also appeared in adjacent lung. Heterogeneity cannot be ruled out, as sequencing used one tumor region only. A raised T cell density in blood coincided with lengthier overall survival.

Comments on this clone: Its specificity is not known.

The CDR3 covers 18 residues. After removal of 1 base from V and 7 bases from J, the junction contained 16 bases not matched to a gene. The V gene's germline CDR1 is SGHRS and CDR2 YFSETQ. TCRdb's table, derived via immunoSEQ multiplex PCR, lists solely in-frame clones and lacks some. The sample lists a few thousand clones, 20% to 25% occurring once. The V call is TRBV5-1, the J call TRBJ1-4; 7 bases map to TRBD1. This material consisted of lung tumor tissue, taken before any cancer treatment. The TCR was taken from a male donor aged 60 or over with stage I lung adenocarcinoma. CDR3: CASSLWVTTGVSGEKLFF. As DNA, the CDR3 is TGCGCCAGCAGCTTGTGGGTGACAACAGGGGTGTCGGGTGAAAAACTGTTTTTT.